The next 9 T cell receptor beta chains were all read from a single sample in a study of blood T cell repertoires in COVID-19. The table came from immunoSEQ multiplex PCR; TCRdb's copy has only in-frame clones and leaves some out. The data contain hundreds of thousands of clones, around 91% of them singletons. The sample consisted of PBMCs or T cells enriched from blood (not recorded which). The receptors originated from a woman younger than 30 with acute COVID-19.

The J gene is TRBJ2-3, the V gene TRBV27; D gene ambiguous. The CDR3 contains 11 residues. Germline V CDR1 and CDR2: MNHEY, SMNVEV (reference sequence). Trimming left V 3 bases short and J 6 bases short, with 4 bases between. The CDR3 bases are TGTGCCAGCAGTTTCGCGGATACGCAGTATTTT. Its translation: CASSFADTQYF.

The chain has TRBV24-1 and TRBJ2-1; 7 nucleotides agree with TRBD2. Per germline, CDR1 KGHDR and CDR2 SFDVKD. V was clipped by 5 bases and J by 0 bases; unmatched bases: 9. There are 17 residues in the CDR3. The DNA for the CDR3 is TGTGCCACCAGTGCATATAAGGGCGGGAGCTCCTACAATGAGCAGTTCTTC. It yields the protein CATSAYKGGSSYNEQFF.

The chain has TRBV3-1 (or the pseudogene TRBV3-2) and TRBJ2-2, with D possibly matching TRBD2 (5 bases). The CDR3 is 13 amino acids. The germline CDR1 and CDR2 sequences are LGHDT and YNNKEL (reference sequence). Deletions cut 6 bases from V and 1 base from J, with 6 bases between. CDR3 region: CASRGRNTGELFF. DNA of the CDR3: TGTGCCAGCAGGGGGAGGAACACCGGGGAGCTGTTTTTT.

This clone was found a few times. V gene TRBV5-1 combines with J gene TRBJ2-7; TRBD1 aligns across 8 bases. The CDR3 is made up of 15 amino acids. The V segment lost 2 bases and the J segment 3 bases; nucleotides outside the gene matches: 7. Germline V gene sequence: CDR1 SGHRS, CDR2 YFSETQ. As DNA, the CDR3 is TGCGCCAGCAGCTTCAGGACAGGGTCAGGCTACGAGCAGTACTTC. It codes for CASSFRTGSGYEQYF. The whole variable domain, filled in from reference TRBV5-1 and TRBJ2-7, reads KAGVTQTPRYLIKTRGQQVTLSCSPISGHRSVSWYQQTPGQGLQFLFEYFSETQRNKGNFPGRFSGRQFSNSRSEMNVSTLELGDSALYLCASSFRTGSGYEQYFGPGTRLTVT.

The chain is built from TRBV3-1 (or the pseudogene TRBV3-2) and TRBJ2-4, with a weak D call TRBD1 (6 bases). Per the germline V gene, CDR1 is LGHDT and CDR2 is YNNKEL (reference sequence). CDR3 length: 14 amino acids. The V and J ends lost 0 bases and 10 bases respectively, with 13 bases between them. The CDR3 DNA reads as TGTGCCAGCAGCCAAGAGGGTGGGCAGGGGATTCAGTACTTC. This translates into CASSQEGGQGIQYF.

The rearrangement links TRBV5-8 to TRBJ1-1; D gene unclear. CDR1 is SGHTS and CDR2 is YDEGEE in the germline V gene. Trimming cost V 4 bases and J 4 bases, with 14 bases left between them. This CDR3 has 14 residues. The CDR3 DNA is TGTGCCAGCAGCCTGCCCAGATTTATCACTGAAGCTTTCTTT. It codes for CASSLPRFITEAFF. The full variable domain, completed using reference TRBV5-8 and TRBJ1-1, is EAGVTQSPTHLIKTRGQQATLRCSPISGHTSVYWYQQALGLGLQFLLWYDEGEERNRGNFPPRFSGRQFPNYSSELNVNALELEDSALYLCASSLPRFITEAFFGQGTRLTVV.

A remark on this clone: This same CDR3 is encoded by further DNA sequences in the sample. The chain combines TRBV7-2 with TRBJ1-5; 9 bases line up with TRBD1. Germline CDR1 reads SGHTA; CDR2 reads FQGNSA. V was clipped by 1 base and J by 4 bases; unmatched bases: 2. The CDR3 consists of 15 residues. Here the CDR3 reads CASSLETGGNQPQHF. The CDR3 DNA is TGTGCCAGCAGCTTAGAGACAGGGGGTAATCAGCCCCAGCATTTT. Variable domain in full (rest from reference TRBV7-2 and TRBJ1-5): GAGVSQSPSNKVTEKGKDVELRCDPISGHTALYWYRQSLGQGLEFLIYFQGNSAPDKSGLPSDRFSAERTGGSVSTLTIQRTQQEDSAVYLCASSLETGGNQPQHFGDGTRLSIL.

The chain recombines TRBV9 with TRBJ2-1; no definite D call. There are 17 residues in the CDR3. CDR1 is SGDLS and CDR2 is YYNGEE in the germline V gene. Trimming took off 4 bases at V and 0 bases at J, with 17 bases between the two ends. The CDR3 region has the DNA TGTGCCAGCAGCCCCACCCTGGTTGTCGGCTCCTACAATGAGCAGTTCTTC. This translates into CASSPTLVVGSYNEQFF.

Regarding this clone: A read error may produce the germline difference seen at one junction end. The chain has TRBV14 and TRBJ2-7, with a weak D call TRBD1 (5 bases). In germline, CDR1 is SGHDN, CDR2 FVKESK. This CDR3 comprises 12 residues. The CDR3 sequence is CASSPTAYEQYF. As DNA, the CDR3 is TGTGCCAGCAGCCCGACAGCTTACGAACAGTACTTC.